Listed here are 14 T cell receptor beta chains from one sample, sequenced in a study of T cell responses to AZD1222 COVID-19 vaccine. Generated by immunoSEQ multiplex PCR, the TCRdb table keeps only in-frame clones and is missing some. The repertoire holds about 120,000 clones, approximately 89% seen once, with nearly 4.5% in the top ten. The sample in question was peripheral blood, obtained on day 0 of AZD1222 vaccination. Receptors originate from an adult in good health.

In DNA, the CDR3 is TGCGCCAGCAGCTTCTATGCCTGGACCCCGGACGGCCCAGATACGCAGTATTTT. This sequence encodes CASSFYAWTPDGPDTQYF. The chain combines TRBV5-1 with TRBJ2-3, with D unresolved. The CDR3 spans 18 residues. V was cut by 2 bases and J by 4 bases, with 23 bases left in between. Germline CDR1 and CDR2: SGHRS and YFSETQ.

CDR3 DNA: TGTGCCAGCAGCCAAGAGTTCCGGGGCCTCGGATTAGGGCAGTTCTTC. Translated: CASSQEFRGLGLGQFF. The chain has TRBV3-1 (or the pseudogene TRBV3-2) and TRBJ2-1; possibly TRBD1 or TRBD2 for D (5 bases each). The CDR3 loop spans 16 amino acids. V was cut by 0 bases and J by 12 bases, with 21 bases left in between. Germline CDR1 LGHDT, CDR2 YNNKEL (reference sequence).

This rearrangement joins TRBV6-4 to TRBJ2-1; 9 bases align to TRBD1. Unmatched junction bases numbered 7, after V lost 6 bases and J lost 4 bases. Germline CDR1 reads MRHNA; CDR2 reads SNTAGT. This CDR3 contains 15 residues. In nucleotides, the CDR3 is TGTGCCAGCAGCCGGGGACAGGGTAAATACAATGAGCAGTTCTTC. Residues: CASSRGQGKYNEQFF.

This clone was seen a single time. The CDR3 sequence: CASSQEPSSYEQYF. The CDR3 region has the DNA TGTGCCAGCAGCCAAGAACCCAGCTCCTACGAGCAGTACTTC. V and J are TRBV3-1 (or the pseudogene TRBV3-2) and TRBJ2-7; no reliable D call. Trimming cost V 0 bases and J 0 bases, with 6 bases left between them. This CDR3 has 14 amino acids. From germline, CDR1 is LGHDT and CDR2 YNNKEL (reference sequence).

The V gene is TRBV19, the J gene TRBJ1-2, with D hard to call. The CDR3 totals 16 residues. The germline V and J ends were trimmed by 6 bases and 2 bases, with 19 bases remaining between them. Germline loops: CDR1 LNHDA, CDR2 SQIVND (reference sequence). CDR3 in amino acids: CASSNGRSGMNYGYTF. The CDR3 DNA sequence: TGTGCCAGTAGCAATGGCCGTTCGGGGATGAACTATGGCTACACCTTC.

The chain is built from TRBV30 and TRBJ2-7; a weak D match, TRBD1 (6 bases). The CDR3 has 11 amino acids. V dropped 5 bases and J dropped 1 base, with 6 bases sitting between them. In germline, CDR1 is GTSNPN, CDR2 SVGIG (reference sequence). CDR3 sequence (DNA): TGTGCCTGGGGACAGTCCTACGAGCAGTACTTC. This sequence encodes CAWGQSYEQYF.

The chain couples TRBV7-9 to TRBJ1-6, with 7 bases lining up with TRBD1. V gave up 0 bases and J gave up 7 bases; unmatched junction bases: 6. The CDR3 is 16 residues long. In germline, CDR1 is SEHNR, CDR2 FQNEAQ (reference sequence). Written as DNA, the CDR3 is TGTGCCAGCAGCTTAGCGCAGACAGGGAGAAATTCACCCCTCCACTTT. This gives the protein CASSLAQTGRNSPLHF.

This rearrangement joins TRBV5-4 to TRBJ2-3; D is uncertain. The CDR3 length is 13 residues. From germline, CDR1 is SGHNT and CDR2 YYREEE (reference sequence). V was pared by 6 bases and J by 1 base, with 9 bases between. The CDR3: CASTSQRTDTQYF. Written as DNA, the CDR3 is TGTGCCAGCACCTCCCAACGCACAGATACGCAGTATTTT.

This clone has only one observation. The chain carries TRBV6-5 and TRBJ1-2; 7 positions agree with TRBD1. Trimming at V came to 5 bases and at J to 2 bases, leaving 5 bases not matched to a gene. Germline loops: CDR1 MNHEY, CDR2 SVGAGI. This CDR3 spans 14 amino acids. The DNA of the CDR3 is TGTGCCAGCAGTCCCGACAGGGCGAACTATGGCTACACCTTC. This encodes CASSPDRANYGYTF.

The rearrangement links TRBV29-1 to TRBJ1-2; unclear D gene. The CDR3 spans 10 residues. Germline values: CDR1 SQVTM, CDR2 ANQGSEA. Trimming removed 6 bases at V and 3 bases at J, with 5 bases between. The CDR3 sequence: CSVLDYGYTF. The CDR3 DNA sequence: TGCAGCGTCCTAGACTATGGCTACACCTTC.

V and J are TRBV7-8 and TRBJ2-5; D is unclear. This CDR3 spans 12 amino acids. Germline V gene data show CDR1 as SGHVS and CDR2 as FQNEAQ. Trimming removed 5 bases at V and 0 bases at J, with 4 bases between. The chain's CDR3 is CASSPNQETQYF. The CDR3 coding sequence is TGTGCCAGCAGCCCAAACCAAGAGACCCAGTACTTC.

V and J are TRBV19 and TRBJ2-3; weak D call: TRBD2 (5 bases). V was clipped by 0 bases and J by 0 bases, with 7 bases between them. The CDR3 sequence is 15 residues long. Germline assignment: CDR1 LNHDA and CDR2 SQIVND (reference sequence). CDR3 region: CASSIDSASTDTQYF. DNA of the CDR3: TGTGCCAGTAGTATAGATAGCGCCAGCACAGATACGCAGTATTTT. Full variable domain (outside the CDR3, taken from reference TRBV19 and TRBJ2-3): DGGITQSPKYLFRKEGQNVTLSCEQNLNHDAMYWYRQDPGQGLRLIYYSQIVNDFQKGDIAEGYSVSREKKESFPLTVTSAQKNPTAFYLCASSIDSASTDTQYFGPGTRLTVL.

The chain is built from TRBV7-2 and TRBJ1-5; D ambiguous. The CDR3 has 15 residues. Per germline, CDR1 SGHTA and CDR2 FQGNSA. Trimming removed 3 bases from V and 0 bases from J, with 9 bases in between. CDR3 sequence (DNA): TGTGCCAGCAGCTTGGACTCGTATAGCAATCAGCCCCAGCATTTT. Amino acid sequence: CASSLDSYSNQPQHF.

The chain combines TRBV3-1 (or the pseudogene TRBV3-2) with TRBJ1-2, with D hard to call. Trimming left V 1 base short and J 3 bases short, with 9 bases between. This CDR3 comprises 14 residues. Germline V gene sequence: CDR1 LGHDT, CDR2 YNNKEL (reference sequence). CDR3 nucleotide sequence: TGTGCCAGCAGCCAAGGTACCGGTTACTATGGCTACACCTTC. This gives the protein CASSQGTGYYGYTF.